The rows below give T cell receptor beta chains drawn from one sample of a study of radiotherapy plus CTLA-4 blockade in lung cancer. TCRdb keeps only in-frame clones here, not all; method: immunoSEQ multiplex PCR. The sample includes around 99,000 clones, 85% to 90% of them seen just once. This material consisted of peripheral blood, taken from a patient treated with radiotherapy plus ipilimumab. The receptors come from a human donor with non-small cell lung cancer that progressed on radiotherapy plus ipilimumab. Each CDR3 is given with its conserved first and last residue. The order of the fields is D gene, J gene, clone size, V gene, CDR3 length, CDR3 protein, CDR3 DNA. The D gene is left open where the match is weak. The size entry is marked missing in some rows and otherwise reads once, few, many or a size class.

D gene: .; J gene: TRBJ1-5; clone size: .; V gene: TRBV6-6; CDR3 length: 12; CDR3 protein: CASSQQGQPQHF; CDR3 DNA: TGTGCCAGCAGCCAACAGGGTCAGCCCCAGCATTTT
D gene: TRBD2; J gene: TRBJ2-3; clone size: once; V gene: TRBV2; CDR3 length: 16; CDR3 protein: CASSAPGGRSTDTQYF; CDR3 DNA: TGTGCCAGCAGCGCACCGGGGGGGAGAAGCACAGATACGCAGTATTTT
D gene: .; J gene: TRBJ2-3; clone size: once; V gene: TRBV25-1; CDR3 length: 10; CDR3 protein: CASSGDTQYF; CDR3 DNA: TGTGCCAGCAGTGGGGATACGCAGTATTTT
D gene: TRBD1; J gene: TRBJ1-4; clone size: .; V gene: TRBV7-9; CDR3 length: 14; CDR3 protein: CASGLDRGGEKLFF; CDR3 DNA: TGTGCCAGCGGTTTGGACAGGGGAGGAGAAAAACTGTTTTTT
D gene: .; J gene: TRBJ2-7; clone size: .; V gene: TRBV7-2; CDR3 length: 15; CDR3 protein: CASSLGGTSLYEQYF; CDR3 DNA: TGTGCCAGCAGCTTAGGTGGGACCAGCCTCTACGAGCAGTACTTC
D gene: TRBD2; J gene: TRBJ2-7; clone size: .; V gene: TRBV9; CDR3 length: 15; CDR3 protein: CASSVAAGGNYEQYF; CDR3 DNA: TGTGCCAGCAGCGTAGCGGCGGGAGGGAACTACGAGCAGTACTTC
D gene: .; J gene: TRBJ1-1; clone size: .; V gene: TRBV6-1; CDR3 length: 13; CDR3 protein: CASSHEWNTEAFF; CDR3 DNA: TGTGCCAGCAGTCACGAGTGGAACACTGAAGCTTTCTTT
D gene: .; J gene: TRBJ1-1; clone size: .; V gene: TRBV19; CDR3 length: 14; CDR3 protein: CASSIGRGNTEAFF; CDR3 DNA: TGTGCCAGTAGTATAGGTAGAGGGAACACTGAAGCTTTCTTT
D gene: .; J gene: TRBJ2-5; clone size: .; V gene: TRBV10-3; CDR3 length: 14; CDR3 protein: CAISRGQQQETQYF; CDR3 DNA: TGTGCCATCAGTCGAGGACAGCAACAAGAGACCCAGTACTTC
D gene: TRBD1; J gene: TRBJ1-1; clone size: .; V gene: TRBV6-5; CDR3 length: 14; CDR3 protein: CASTQRGLNTEAFF; CDR3 DNA: TGTGCCAGCACTCAAAGGGGGCTGAACACTGAAGCTTTCTTT
D gene: .; J gene: TRBJ1-1; clone size: .; V gene: TRBV7-3; CDR3 length: 13; CDR3 protein: CASSLYEFSEAFF; CDR3 DNA: TGTGCCAGCAGCTTATATGAGTTTTCTGAAGCTTTCTTT
D gene: TRBD1; J gene: TRBJ2-3; clone size: .; V gene: TRBV15; CDR3 length: 17; CDR3 protein: CATSPRGDRVGTDTQYF; CDR3 DNA: TGTGCCACCAGCCCCAGGGGGGACAGGGTAGGCACAGATACGCAGTATTTT
D gene: .; J gene: TRBJ2-2; clone size: .; V gene: TRBV30; CDR3 length: 18; CDR3 protein: CAWSAAGSLAPNTGELFF; CDR3 DNA: TGTGCCTGGAGCGCCGCAGGGAGCCTAGCGCCTAACACCGGGGAGCTGTTTTTT
D gene: TRBD1; J gene: TRBJ2-1; clone size: .; V gene: TRBV4-1; CDR3 length: 15; CDR3 protein: CASSRATGSPNEQFF; CDR3 DNA: TGCGCCAGCAGCCGAGCGACAGGGAGCCCCAATGAGCAGTTCTTC
D gene: .; J gene: TRBJ1-2; clone size: .; V gene: TRBV6-1; CDR3 length: 12; CDR3 protein: CASRTVNYGYTF; CDR3 DNA: TGTGCCAGCAGGACGGTAAACTATGGCTACACCTTC
D gene: TRBD2; J gene: TRBJ2-2; clone size: once; V gene: TRBV5-4; CDR3 length: 16; CDR3 protein: CASSDGLARATGELFF; CDR3 DNA: TGTGCCAGCAGCGATGGACTAGCTAGGGCCACCGGGGAGCTGTTTTTT
D gene: TRBD1; J gene: TRBJ2-3; clone size: once; V gene: TRBV4-2; CDR3 length: 17; CDR3 protein: CASSPKGTGVSTDTQYF; CDR3 DNA: TGTGCCAGCAGCCCAAAAGGCACAGGGGTTAGCACAGATACGCAGTATTTT
D gene: .; J gene: TRBJ1-2; clone size: .; V gene: TRBV6-5; CDR3 length: 16; CDR3 protein: CASSYSPDRVDYGYTF; CDR3 DNA: TGTGCCAGCAGTTACTCACCGGATCGGGTCGACTATGGCTACACCTTC
D gene: .; J gene: TRBJ2-1; clone size: .; V gene: TRBV5-1; CDR3 length: 12; CDR3 protein: CASSLAGRPKFF; CDR3 DNA: TGCGCCAGCAGCTTGGCCGGACGACCGAAGTTCTTC
D gene: .; J gene: TRBJ2-1; clone size: .; V gene: TRBV6-5; CDR3 length: 16; CDR3 protein: CASSYSTLSSYNEQFF; CDR3 DNA: TGTGCCAGCAGTTACTCCACCCTGAGCTCCTACAATGAGCAGTTCTTC
D gene: .; J gene: TRBJ1-2; clone size: .; V gene: TRBV6-1; CDR3 length: 16; CDR3 protein: CASSAPTGAKNYGYTF; CDR3 DNA: TGTGCCAGCAGTGCCCCGACAGGCGCGAAGAACTATGGCTACACCTTC
D gene: .; J gene: TRBJ2-1; clone size: .; V gene: TRBV7-9; CDR3 length: 15; CDR3 protein: CASSSGTSLYNEQFF; CDR3 DNA: TGTGCCAGCAGCTCTGGGACCTCCTTATACAATGAGCAGTTCTTC
D gene: TRBD2; J gene: TRBJ2-7; clone size: .; V gene: TRBV10-3; CDR3 length: 14; CDR3 protein: CAISESPSGDEQYF; CDR3 DNA: TGTGCCATCAGTGAGTCGCCTAGCGGGGACGAGCAGTACTTC
D gene: .; J gene: TRBJ2-7; clone size: .; V gene: TRBV21-1; CDR3 length: 16; CDR3 protein: CASSTKRVGVLDEQYF; CDR3 DNA: TGTGCCAGCAGCACGAAACGGGTAGGGGTGCTCGACGAGCAGTACTTC
D gene: .; J gene: TRBJ2-5; clone size: .; V gene: TRBV7-2; CDR3 length: 16; CDR3 protein: CASSPAVRLGGETQYF; CDR3 DNA: TGTGCCAGCAGCCCCGCTGTTAGGCTAGGGGGAGAGACCCAGTACTTC
D gene: .; J gene: TRBJ2-5; clone size: once; V gene: TRBV18; CDR3 length: 16; CDR3 protein: CASSPRIGTAEETQYF; CDR3 DNA: TGTGCCAGCTCACCTAGAATCGGGACGGCCGAAGAGACCCAGTACTTC
D gene: .; J gene: TRBJ1-2; clone size: .; V gene: TRBV6-5; CDR3 length: 15; CDR3 protein: CASSYSWGSDYGYTF; CDR3 DNA: TGTGCCAGCAGTTACTCGTGGGGGAGCGACTATGGCTACACCTTC
D gene: .; J gene: TRBJ2-1; clone size: .; V gene: TRBV2; CDR3 length: 18; CDR3 protein: CASSEDPPGGLQYNEQFF; CDR3 DNA: TGTGCCAGCAGTGAAGACCCTCCCGGGGGGCTCCAATACAATGAGCAGTTCTTC
D gene: .; J gene: TRBJ2-3; clone size: .; V gene: TRBV7-3; CDR3 length: 17; CDR3 protein: CASSSSAVAGRTDTQYF; CDR3 DNA: TGTGCCAGCAGCTCCAGCGCGGTTGCGGGTCGCACAGATACGCAGTATTTT